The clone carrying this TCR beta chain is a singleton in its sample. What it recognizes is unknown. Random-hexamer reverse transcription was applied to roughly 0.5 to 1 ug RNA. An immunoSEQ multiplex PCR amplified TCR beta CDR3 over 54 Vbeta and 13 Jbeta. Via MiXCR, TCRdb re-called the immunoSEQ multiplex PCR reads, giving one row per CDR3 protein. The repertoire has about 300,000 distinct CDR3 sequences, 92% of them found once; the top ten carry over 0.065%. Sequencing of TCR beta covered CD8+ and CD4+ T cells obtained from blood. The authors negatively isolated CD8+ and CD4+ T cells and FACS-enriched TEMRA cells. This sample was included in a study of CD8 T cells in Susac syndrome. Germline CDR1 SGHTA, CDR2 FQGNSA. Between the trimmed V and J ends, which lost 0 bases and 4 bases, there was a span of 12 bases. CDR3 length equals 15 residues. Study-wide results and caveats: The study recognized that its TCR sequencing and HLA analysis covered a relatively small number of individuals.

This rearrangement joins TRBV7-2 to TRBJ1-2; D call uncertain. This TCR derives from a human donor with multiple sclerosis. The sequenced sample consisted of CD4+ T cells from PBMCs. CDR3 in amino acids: CASSLAGGHGYGYTF. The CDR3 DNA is TGTGCCAGCAGCTTAGCCGGAGGCCATGGCTATGGCTACACCTTC.